The entry below gives a single T cell receptor beta chain sequence along with its context. Its antigen remains unidentified. At the deep level, the assay was run. This table comes from immunoSEQ multiplex PCR, and its TCRdb copy is limited to in-frame clones, with some not included. The repertoire holds fewer than 850,000 clones, with less than 95% as singletons. This entry comes from a study of shared clonotypes between healthy human individuals. Study context: A donor's plate count was three for CD4 naive and three for CD4 memory; CD8 naive had two and CD8 memory one. Study results and caveats: Sharing across a handful of donors was seen in around 5% of naive CD4 clonotypes.

CCR7-negative CD45RA+ TemRA cells were combined with CD45RO+ cells to form CD8 memory. The germline V gene has CDR1 LNHNV and CDR2 YYDKDF (reference sequence). The CDR3 runs 14 residues. Trimming removed 3 bases from V and 6 bases from J, with 12 bases in between. V usage is TRBV15 and J usage is TRBJ2-1, with D possibly TRBD2 on 6 matching bases. Sample: memory CD8+ T cells from PBMCs. The subset: CD45RO+ cells pooled with CCR7-negative TemRA cells. This sequence originates from a man aged 18 to 29 in good health. Some clones in this sample may be carry-over from other donors' samples. The CDR3 coding sequence is TGTGCCACCAGCAGCGGGACTCAGGCCAATGAGCAGTTCTTC. Translation gives CATSSGTQANEQFF. The whole variable domain, filled in from reference TRBV15 and TRBJ2-1, reads DAMVIQNPRYQVTQFGKPVTLSCSQTLNHNVMYWYQQKSSQAPKLLFHYYDKDFNNEADTPDNFQSRRPNTSFCFLDIRSPGLGDTAMYLCATSSGTQANEQFFGPGTRLTVL.